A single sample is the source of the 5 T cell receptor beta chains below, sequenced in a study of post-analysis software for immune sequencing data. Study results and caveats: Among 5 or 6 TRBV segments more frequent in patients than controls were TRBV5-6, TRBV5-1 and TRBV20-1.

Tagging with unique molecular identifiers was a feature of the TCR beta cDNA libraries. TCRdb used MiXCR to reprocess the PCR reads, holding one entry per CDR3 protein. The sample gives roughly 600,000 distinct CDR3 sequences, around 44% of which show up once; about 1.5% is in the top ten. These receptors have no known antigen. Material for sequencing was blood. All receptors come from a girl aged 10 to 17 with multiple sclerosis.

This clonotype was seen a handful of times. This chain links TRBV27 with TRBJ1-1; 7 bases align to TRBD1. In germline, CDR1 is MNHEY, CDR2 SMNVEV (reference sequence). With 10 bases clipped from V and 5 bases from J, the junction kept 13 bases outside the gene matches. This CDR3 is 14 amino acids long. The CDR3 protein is CATWKGQGGTEAFF. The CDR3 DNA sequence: TGTGCCACCTGGAAGGGGCAGGGGGGGACTGAAGCTTTCTTT.

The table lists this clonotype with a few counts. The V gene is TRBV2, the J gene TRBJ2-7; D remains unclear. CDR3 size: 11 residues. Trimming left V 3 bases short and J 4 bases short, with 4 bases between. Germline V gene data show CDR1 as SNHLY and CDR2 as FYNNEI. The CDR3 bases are TGTGCCAGCAGTGAGGCTTACGAGCAGTACTTC. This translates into CASSEAYEQYF.

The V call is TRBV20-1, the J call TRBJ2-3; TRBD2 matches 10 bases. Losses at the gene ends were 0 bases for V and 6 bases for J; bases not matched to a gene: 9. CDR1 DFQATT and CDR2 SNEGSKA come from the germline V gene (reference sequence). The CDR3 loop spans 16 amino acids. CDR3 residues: CSARDPASGGQDTQYF. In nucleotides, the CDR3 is TGCAGTGCTAGAGATCCAGCTAGCGGGGGTCAGGATACGCAGTATTTT.

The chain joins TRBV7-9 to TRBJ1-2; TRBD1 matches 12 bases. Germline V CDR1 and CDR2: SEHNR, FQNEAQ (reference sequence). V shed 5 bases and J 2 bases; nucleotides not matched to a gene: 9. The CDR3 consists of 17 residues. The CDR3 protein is CASSPPGTGGTNYGYTF. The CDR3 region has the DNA TGTGCCAGCAGCCCCCCCGGGACAGGGGGCACCAACTATGGCTACACCTTC.

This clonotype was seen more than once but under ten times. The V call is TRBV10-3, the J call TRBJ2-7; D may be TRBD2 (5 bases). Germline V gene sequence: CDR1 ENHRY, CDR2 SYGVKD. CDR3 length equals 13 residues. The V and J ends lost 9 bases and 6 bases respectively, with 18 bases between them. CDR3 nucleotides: TGTGCCATTACTGAAGGCGGGCGAGCCGAGCAGTACTTC. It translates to CAITEGGRAEQYF.